These T cell receptor beta chains were read from a single sample in a study of cytomegalovirus exposure and HLA in healthy donors. TCRdb's copy holds only in-frame clones and misses some; the assay was immunoSEQ multiplex PCR. The sample contains around 110,000 clones, 55% to 75% of which appear only once. Sequenced: PBMCs. The origin of the receptors is a woman aged 40 to 49 in good health and CMV-seropositive. The CDR3 runs from the conserved cysteine through the conserved F or W. The D gene is left open where the match is weak. Size values are once, few and many counts, or a class for expanded clones, and some rows have none.

size	D	V	J	DNA	CDR3
.	TRBD1	TRBV9	TRBJ1-1	TGTGCCAGCAGCGTATCAAGGGACAGGGGACTGAACACTGAAGCTTTCTTT	CASSVSRDRGLNTEAFF
.	TRBD2	TRBV28	TRBJ2-7	TGTGCCAGCAGTTCCCGGACTAGCGGCATAGGCGAGCAGTACTTC	CASSSRTSGIGEQYF
few	TRBD1	TRBV30	TRBJ1-2	TGTGCCTGGAACCCGAGGGGGCTTAATGGCTACACCTTC	CAWNPRGLNGYTF
.	.	TRBV19	TRBJ2-7	TGTGCCAGTAATGGTGTGGGGCTCTACGAGCAGTACTTC	CASNGVGLYEQYF
.	TRBD1	TRBV29-1	TRBJ1-4	TGCAGCGTTGTGGACAGGGCAGGCGAAAAACTGTTTTTT	CSVVDRAGEKLFF
.	.	TRBV4-2	TRBJ2-3	TGTGCCAGCAGCCATCGTTCTCGGGGAAGGGGGACAGATACGCAGTATTTT	CASSHRSRGRGTDTQYF
.	.	TRBV7-9	TRBJ1-5	TGTGCCAGCAGCCTGGACAATCGCGGCAATCAGCCCCAGCATTTT	CASSLDNRGNQPQHF
.	TRBD2	TRBV13	TRBJ2-3	TGTGCCAGCAGCGGCCTCCCCCCCGTTAAGGCTAGCGGGAGGGCTAGCACAGATACGCAGTATTTT	CASSGLPPVKASGRASTDTQYF
.	TRBD2	TRBV15	TRBJ2-1	TGTGCCACCAGCAATCGCCTAGCGGGAGGATACAATGAGCAGTTCTTC	CATSNRLAGGYNEQFF
.	.	TRBV13	TRBJ1-2	TGTGCCAGCAGCTTAGGTGGAGAGTACGGACACTACACCTTC	CASSLGGEYGHYTF
.	TRBD2	TRBV19	TRBJ2-7	TGTGCCAGTAGTACAGGACTAGCGGTCTCCTACGAGCAGTACTTC	CASSTGLAVSYEQYF
.	.	TRBV6-5	TRBJ1-1	TGTGCCAGCAGTTACGCAGGTCGGGGCACTGAAGCTTTCTTT	CASSYAGRGTEAFF
.	TRBD1	TRBV5-1	TRBJ2-2	TGCGCCAGCAGCTATACAGGGGGGAACACCGGGGAGCTGTTTTTT	CASSYTGGNTGELFF
.	.	TRBV27	TRBJ1-1	TGTGCCAGCAGTTACAGCAGGAACACTGAAGCTTTCTTT	CASSYSRNTEAFF
.	.	TRBV19	TRBJ2-1	TGTGCCAGTAGTATAGACAACTACAATGAGCAGTTCTTC	CASSIDNYNEQFF
.	TRBD1	TRBV6-6	TRBJ1-5	TGTGCCAGCAGTTACCACGACAGGGACCTATATCAGCCCCAGCATTTT	CASSYHDRDLYQPQHF
few	TRBD2	TRBV29-1	TRBJ2-3	TGCAGCGTCAGGACTAGCGGGAGAACAGATACGCAGTATTTT	CSVRTSGRTDTQYF
few	.	TRBV4-1	TRBJ2-7	TGCGCCAGCAGCACGGGCGGGGATTACGAGCAGTACTTC	CASSTGGDYEQYF
few	.	TRBV6-6	TRBJ2-1	TGTGCCAGCAGAAGGTTGGAGGCCAATGAGCAGTTCTTC	CASRRLEANEQFF